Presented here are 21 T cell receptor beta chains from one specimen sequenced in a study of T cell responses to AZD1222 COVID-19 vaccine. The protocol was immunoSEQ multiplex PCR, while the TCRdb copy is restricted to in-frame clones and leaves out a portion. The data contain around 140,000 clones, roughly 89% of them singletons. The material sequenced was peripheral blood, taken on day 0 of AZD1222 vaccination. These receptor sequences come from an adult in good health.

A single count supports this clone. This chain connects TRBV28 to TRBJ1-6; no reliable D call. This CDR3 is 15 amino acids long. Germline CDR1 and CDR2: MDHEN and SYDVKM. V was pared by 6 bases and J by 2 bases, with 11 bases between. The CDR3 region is CASRSGSPYNSPLHF. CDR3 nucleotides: TGTGCCAGCAGATCGGGCAGCCCCTATAATTCACCCCTCCACTTT.

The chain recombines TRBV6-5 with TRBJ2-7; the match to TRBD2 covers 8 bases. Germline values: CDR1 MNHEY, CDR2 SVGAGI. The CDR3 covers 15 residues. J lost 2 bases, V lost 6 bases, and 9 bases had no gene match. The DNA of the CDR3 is TGTGCCAGCAGGGGACTAGTAGGCCTTACCTACGAGCAGTACTTC. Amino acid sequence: CASRGLVGLTYEQYF.

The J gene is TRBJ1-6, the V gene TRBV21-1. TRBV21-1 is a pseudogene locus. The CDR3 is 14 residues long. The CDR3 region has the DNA TGTGCCAGCAGCAAAGCTCTCCCTCATTCACCCCTCCACTTT. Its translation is CASSKALPHSPLHF.

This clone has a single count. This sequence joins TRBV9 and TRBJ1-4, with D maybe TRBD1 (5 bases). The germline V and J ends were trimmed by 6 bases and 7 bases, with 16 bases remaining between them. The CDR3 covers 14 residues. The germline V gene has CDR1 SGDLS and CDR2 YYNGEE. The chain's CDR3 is CASTAGSGSEKLFF. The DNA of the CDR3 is TGTGCCAGCACCGCAGGGTCGGGGAGTGAAAAACTGTTTTTT.

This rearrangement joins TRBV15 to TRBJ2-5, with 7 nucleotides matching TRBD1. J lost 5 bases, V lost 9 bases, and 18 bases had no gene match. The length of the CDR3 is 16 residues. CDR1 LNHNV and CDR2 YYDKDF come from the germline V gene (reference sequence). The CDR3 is CATSSPRSGGGETQYF. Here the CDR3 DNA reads TGTGCCACTTCCTCGCCCAGGTCAGGGGGTGGGGAGACCCAGTACTTC.

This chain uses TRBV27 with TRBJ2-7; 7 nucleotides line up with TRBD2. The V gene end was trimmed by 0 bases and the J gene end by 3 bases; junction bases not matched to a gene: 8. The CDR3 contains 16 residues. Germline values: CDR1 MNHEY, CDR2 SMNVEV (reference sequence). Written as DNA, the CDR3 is TGTGCCAGCAGTTTATCGGGCGGGAGTGGAAACTACGAGCAGTACTTC. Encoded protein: CASSLSGGSGNYEQYF.

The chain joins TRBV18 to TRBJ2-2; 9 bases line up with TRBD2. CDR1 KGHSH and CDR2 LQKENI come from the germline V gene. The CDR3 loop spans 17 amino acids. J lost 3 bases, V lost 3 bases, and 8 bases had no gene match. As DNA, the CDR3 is TGTGCCAGCTCACCCCGGACAGCGGGAGGTTACACCGGGGAGCTGTTTTTT. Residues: CASSPRTAGGYTGELFF.

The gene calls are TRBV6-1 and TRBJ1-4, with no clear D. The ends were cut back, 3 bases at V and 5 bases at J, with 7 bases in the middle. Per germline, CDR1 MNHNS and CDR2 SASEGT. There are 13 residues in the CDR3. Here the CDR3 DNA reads TGTGCCAGCAGTGACCCGGGGAATGAAAAACTGTTTTTT. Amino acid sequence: CASSDPGNEKLFF.

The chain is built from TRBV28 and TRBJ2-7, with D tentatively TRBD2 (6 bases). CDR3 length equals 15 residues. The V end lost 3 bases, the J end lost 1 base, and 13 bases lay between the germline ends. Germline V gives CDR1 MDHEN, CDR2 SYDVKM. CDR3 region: CASSFWRERSYEQYF. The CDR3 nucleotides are TGTGCCAGCAGTTTTTGGAGGGAGCGATCCTACGAGCAGTACTTC.

The DNA of the CDR3 is TGCGCCAGCAGTTTGGTTGGTTCCTACAATGAGCAGTTCTTC. Translation: CASSLVGSYNEQFF. The chain carries TRBV4-1 and TRBJ2-1; D remains ambiguous. This CDR3 contains 14 residues. From germline, CDR1 is MGHRA and CDR2 YSYEKL. Trimming cost V 6 bases and J 1 base, with 10 bases left between them.

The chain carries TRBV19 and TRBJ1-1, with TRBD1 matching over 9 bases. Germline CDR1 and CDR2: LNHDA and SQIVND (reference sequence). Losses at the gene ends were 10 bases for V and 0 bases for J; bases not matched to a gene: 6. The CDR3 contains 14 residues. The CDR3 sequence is CATKQGAVNTEAFF. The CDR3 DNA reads TGTGCCACCAAACAGGGGGCGGTGAACACTGAAGCTTTCTTT. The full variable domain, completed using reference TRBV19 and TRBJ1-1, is DGGITQSPKYLFRKEGQNVTLSCEQNLNHDAMYWYRQDPGQGLRLIYYSQIVNDFQKGDIAEGYSVSREKKESFPLTVTSAQKNPTAFYLCATKQGAVNTEAFFGQGTRLTVV.

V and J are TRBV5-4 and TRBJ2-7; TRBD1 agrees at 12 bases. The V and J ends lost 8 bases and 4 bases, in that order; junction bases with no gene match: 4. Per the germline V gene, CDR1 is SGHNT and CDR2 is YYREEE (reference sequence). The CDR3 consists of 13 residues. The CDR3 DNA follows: TGTGCCAGTGGGACAGGGGGCATGTACGAGCAGTACTTC. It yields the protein CASGTGGMYEQYF.

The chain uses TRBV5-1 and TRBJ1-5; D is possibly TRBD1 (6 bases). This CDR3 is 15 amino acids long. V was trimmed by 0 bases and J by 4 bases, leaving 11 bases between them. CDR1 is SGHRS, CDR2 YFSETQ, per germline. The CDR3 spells CASSLEGGRNQPQHF. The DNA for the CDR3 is TGCGCCAGCAGCTTGGAAGGGGGTCGGAATCAGCCCCAGCATTTT. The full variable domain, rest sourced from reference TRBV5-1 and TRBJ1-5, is KAGVTQTPRYLIKTRGQQVTLSCSPISGHRSVSWYQQTPGQGLQFLFEYFSETQRNKGNFPGRFSGRQFSNSRSEMNVSTLELGDSALYLCASSLEGGRNQPQHFGDGTRLSIL.

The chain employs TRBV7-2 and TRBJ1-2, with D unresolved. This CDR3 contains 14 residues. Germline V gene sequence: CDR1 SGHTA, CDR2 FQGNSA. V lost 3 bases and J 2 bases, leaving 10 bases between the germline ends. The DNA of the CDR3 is TGTGCCAGCAGCTTTGACCAATTCAACTATGGCTACACCTTC. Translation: CASSFDQFNYGYTF. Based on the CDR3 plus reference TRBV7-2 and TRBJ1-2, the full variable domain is GAGVSQSPSNKVTEKGKDVELRCDPISGHTALYWYRQSLGQGLEFLIYFQGNSAPDKSGLPSDRFSAERTGGSVSTLTIQRTQQEDSAVYLCASSFDQFNYGYTFGSGTRLTVV.

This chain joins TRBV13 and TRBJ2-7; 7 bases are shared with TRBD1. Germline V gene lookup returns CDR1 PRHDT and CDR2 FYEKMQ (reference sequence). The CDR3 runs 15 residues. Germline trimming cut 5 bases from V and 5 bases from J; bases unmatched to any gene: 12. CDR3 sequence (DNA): TGTGCCAGCAGCGCAAAGGACAGGAAAAGCGACGAGCAGTACTTC. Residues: CASSAKDRKSDEQYF. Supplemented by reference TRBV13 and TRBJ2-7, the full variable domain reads AAGVIQSPRHLIKEKRETATLKCYPIPRHDTVYWYQQGPGQDPQFLISFYEKMQSDKGSIPDRFSAQQFSDYHSELNMSSLELGDSALYFCASSAKDRKSDEQYFGPGTRLTVT.

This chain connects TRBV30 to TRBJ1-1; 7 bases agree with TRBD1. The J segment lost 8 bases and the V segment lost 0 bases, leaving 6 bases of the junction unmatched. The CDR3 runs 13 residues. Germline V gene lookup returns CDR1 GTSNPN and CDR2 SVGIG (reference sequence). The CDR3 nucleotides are TGTGCCTGGAGTGTACAAGGGGACAGAGAAGCTTTCTTT. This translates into CAWSVQGDREAFF. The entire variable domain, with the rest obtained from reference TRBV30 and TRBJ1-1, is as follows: SQTIHQWPATLVQPVGSPLSLECTVEGTSNPNLYWYRQAAGRGLQLLFYSVGIGQISSEVPQNLSASRPQDRQFILSSKKLLLSDSGFYLCAWSVQGDREAFFGQGTRLTVV.

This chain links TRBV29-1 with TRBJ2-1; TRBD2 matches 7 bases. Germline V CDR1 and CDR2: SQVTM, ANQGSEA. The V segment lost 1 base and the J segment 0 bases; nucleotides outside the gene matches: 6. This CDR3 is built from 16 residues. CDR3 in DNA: TGCAGCGTTGAAGTGGGGAGGGCCTTCTCCTACAATGAGCAGTTCTTC. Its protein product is CSVEVGRAFSYNEQFF.

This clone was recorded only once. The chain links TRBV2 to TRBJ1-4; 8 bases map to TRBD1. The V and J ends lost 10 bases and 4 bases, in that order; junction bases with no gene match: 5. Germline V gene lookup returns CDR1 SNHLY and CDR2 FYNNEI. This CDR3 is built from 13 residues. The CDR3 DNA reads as TGTGCCACCAATGACAGGGGTAATGAAAAACTGTTTTTT. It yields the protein CATNDRGNEKLFF.

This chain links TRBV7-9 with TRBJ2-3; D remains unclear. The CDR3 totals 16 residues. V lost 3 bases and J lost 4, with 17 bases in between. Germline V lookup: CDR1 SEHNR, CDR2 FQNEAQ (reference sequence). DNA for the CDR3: TGTGCCAGCAGCTTTAAAGCCCGGCAAATGTCAGATACGCAGTATTTT. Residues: CASSFKARQMSDTQYF.

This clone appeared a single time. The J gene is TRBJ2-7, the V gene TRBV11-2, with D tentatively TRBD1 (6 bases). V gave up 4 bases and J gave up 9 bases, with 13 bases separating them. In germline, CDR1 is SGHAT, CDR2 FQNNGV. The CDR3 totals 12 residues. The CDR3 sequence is CASSSNRVGQYF. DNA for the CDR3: TGTGCCAGCAGCTCGAACAGGGTAGGGCAGTACTTC.

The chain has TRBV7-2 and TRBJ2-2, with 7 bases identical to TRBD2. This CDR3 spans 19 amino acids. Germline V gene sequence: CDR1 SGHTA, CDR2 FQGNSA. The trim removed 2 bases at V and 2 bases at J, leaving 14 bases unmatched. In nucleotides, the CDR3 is TGTGCCAGCAGCTTACTAGCGGCTTTTACCTCTACTAACACCGGGGAGCTGTTTTTT. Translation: CASSLLAAFTSTNTGELFF.